The clone carrying this T cell receptor beta chain was counted a few times. The sample belongs to a study of blood T cell repertoires in COVID-19. Across the whole study: COVID-19 samples collected from the United States, Italy and Spain covered acute and convalescent phases. The cDNA or gDNA used as material had been derived from T cells, B-cell-depleted T cells, or PBMCs.

In the source study's methods: Reference gene primer amplification in the assay estimated nucleated cell counts. Libraries were prepared by immunoSEQ multiplex PCR; TCRdb keeps only in-frame clonotypes and omits some of them. V and J calls and clone size are copied from that table; D and trimming were computed from the DNA. The profile shows 200,000 to 250,000 clones, approximately 84% of them singletons. This receptor was taken from a man in his forties who had recovered from COVID-19. Sequencing was carried out using PBMCs or T cells enriched from blood (not recorded which).

The CDR3 region has the DNA TGTGCCAGCAGCCTAAGCCCCGGGACACACTATGGCTACACCTTC. This codes for CASSLSPGTHYGYTF. The V and J genes are TRBV9 and TRBJ1-2, with a weak D call TRBD1 (6 bases). V lost 4 bases, J lost 3 bases, and 16 bases lay in between. This CDR3 comprises 15 residues. Looked up from germline, CDR1 is SGDLS and CDR2 is YYNGEE.